This T cell receptor (beta chain) was recovered during a study of post-analysis software for immune sequencing data. About the research overall: Several disease courses (relapsing-remitting, secondary progressive and progressive-relapsing) of multiple sclerosis were included.

V gave up 7 bases and J gave up 2 bases; unmatched junction bases: 6. The germline gives CDR1 MNHNS, CDR2 SASEGT. The CDR3 totals 15 residues. Study-wide results and caveats: Patients used a handful of TRBV segments, including TRBV5-6, TRBV5-1 and TRBV20-1, more often than controls. Controls significantly exceeded multiple sclerosis patients in normalized Chao1 diversity.

This clonotype has just a few counts. Its antigen is unidentified. cDNA libraries for TCR beta contained unique molecular identifiers. Once roughly 0.85 to 11 million T cells were used, approximately 520,000 cDNA molecules resulted. TCRdb reanalysed the PCR reads using MiXCR and keeps one entry per CDR3 protein. Of about 770,000 distinct CDR3 sequences in the sample, just over 45% were seen once. The genes are TRBV6-1 and TRBJ2-5, with 11 bases matching TRBD1. This TCR was recovered from a girl under 18 with multiple sclerosis. Source material: blood. The CDR3 is CASTLDRGPQETQYF. For the CDR3, the DNA is TGTGCCAGCACCTTGGACAGGGGGCCGCAAGAGACCCAGTACTTC.